This TCR beta chain was captured by sequencing in a study of beta chain features in type 1 diabetes. For the study at large: Age, gender, cell numbers and subset yield matched between patients and controls. Overall study findings and caveats: Any PCR bias toward short templates would affect both groups alike. Researchers report that Type 1 diabetes patients had moderately but significantly shorter TCRB CDR3s across all four CD4+ subsets. High TCR expression in some cells could lead to their over-representation in cDNA sequencing.

The study reverse transcribed the entire isolated RNA, so it sequenced expressed TCRB transcripts. Here immunoSEQ multiplex PCR was the method, and the copy in TCRdb shows in-frame clones only, minus some. The data hold a few hundred thousand clones, with over 8.5% observed a single time. A word on this clone: Its antigen is currently unknown.

This CDR3 is built from 13 residues. Germline loops: CDR1 SGHDN, CDR2 FVKESK. Trimming cost V 8 bases and J 4 bases; bases outside gene matches: 4. The sequencing input was central memory CD4+ T cells from blood. This TCR came from a man aged 30-40 years with type 1 diabetes. V usage is TRBV14 and J usage is TRBJ2-1; 8 nucleotides agree with TRBD1. The CDR3 protein is CASQGQAYNEQFF. The CDR3 DNA is TGTGCCAGCCAGGGACAGGCTTACAATGAGCAGTTCTTC.